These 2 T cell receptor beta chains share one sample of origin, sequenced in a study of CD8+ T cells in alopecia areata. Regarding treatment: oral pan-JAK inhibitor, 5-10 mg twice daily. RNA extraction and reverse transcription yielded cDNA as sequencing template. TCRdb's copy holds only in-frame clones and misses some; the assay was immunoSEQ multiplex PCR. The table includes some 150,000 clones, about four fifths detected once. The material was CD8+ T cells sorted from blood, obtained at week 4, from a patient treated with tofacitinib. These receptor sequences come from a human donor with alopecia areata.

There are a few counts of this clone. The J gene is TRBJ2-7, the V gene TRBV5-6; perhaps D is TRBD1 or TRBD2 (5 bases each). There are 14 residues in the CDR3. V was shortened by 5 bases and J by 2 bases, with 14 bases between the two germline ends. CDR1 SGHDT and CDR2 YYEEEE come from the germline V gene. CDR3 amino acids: CASRGYGGTYEQYF. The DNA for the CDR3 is TGTGCCAGCAGGGGTTATGGGGGAACCTACGAGCAGTACTTC.

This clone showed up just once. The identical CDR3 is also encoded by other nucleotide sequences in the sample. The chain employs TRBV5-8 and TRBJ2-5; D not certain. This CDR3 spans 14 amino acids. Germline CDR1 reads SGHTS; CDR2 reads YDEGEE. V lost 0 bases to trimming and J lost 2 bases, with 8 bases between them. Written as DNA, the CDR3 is TGTGCCAGCAGCTTGGATTCGGCGCAAGAGACCCAGTACTTC. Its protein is CASSLDSAQETQYF.